The 18 T cell receptor beta chains reported below all come from one sample, sequenced in a study of vaccination and CD4 T cells after COVID-19. Sequencing of DNA taken from cultured CD4+ T cells relied on the Oncomine TCR Beta short-read assay. One entry per CDR3 protein, called by TCRdb with MiXCR from the PCR reads. Of about 21,000 distinct CDR3 sequences in the sample, around 40% were seen once. These receptors have no identified antigens. The treatment: 10-day PBMC culture with coronavirus spike peptide pools or control peptides (ViraFEST assay). Specimen: CD4+ T cells from blood, cultured in vitro, collected after SARS-CoV-2 vaccination. The receptor set was obtained from a human donor who had recovered from COVID-19.

The chain employs TRBV7-2 and TRBJ2-2; no definite D call. This CDR3 spans 13 amino acids. CDR1 and CDR2 (germline): SGHTA, FQGNSA. V dropped 1 base and J dropped 6 bases, with 6 bases sitting between them. CDR3 sequence reads: CASSLVKAGELFF. The CDR3 nucleotides are TGTGCCAGCAGCTTAGTTAAGGCCGGGGAGCTGTTTTTT.

The rearrangement uses TRBV20-1 and TRBJ1-4; 7 nucleotides line up with TRBD1. This CDR3 comprises 13 residues. Germline V gene lookup returns CDR1 DFQATT and CDR2 SNEGSKA (reference sequence). The V gene end was trimmed by 2 bases and the J gene end by 10 bases; junction bases not matched to a gene: 7. Here the CDR3 reads CSARYPQGGKLFF. The CDR3 DNA follows: TGCAGTGCTAGATATCCGCAGGGGGGAAAACTGTTTTTT.

The chain joins TRBV20-1 to TRBJ2-1; 7 positions agree with TRBD2. The trim removed 0 bases at V and 6 bases at J, leaving 5 bases unmatched. Germline CDR1 reads DFQATT; CDR2 reads SNEGSKA (reference sequence). The CDR3 runs 14 residues. CDR3 region: CSARDPRGSNEQFF. CDR3 bases: TGCAGTGCTAGAGACCCGCGGGGGAGCAATGAGCAGTTCTTC.

The chain uses TRBV29-1 and TRBJ2-6; no reliable D call. In germline, CDR1 is SQVTM, CDR2 ANQGSEA. V lost 3 bases to trimming and J lost 0 bases, with 3 bases between them. The CDR3 runs 13 residues. The CDR3 nucleotides read TGCAGCGTTGAGAGCTCTGGGGCCAACGTCCTGACTTTC. Protein sequence: CSVESSGANVLTF.

This clonotype occurred a few times. The chain recombines TRBV19 with TRBJ1-6, with TRBD1 matching over 7 bases. V was clipped by 7 bases and J by 5 bases; unmatched bases: 11. CDR3 length: 16 amino acids. Germline assignment: CDR1 LNHDA and CDR2 SQIVND (reference sequence). This CDR3 is CASTKRQGANNSPLHF. The CDR3 DNA follows: TGTGCCAGTACCAAACGACAGGGAGCGAATAATTCACCCCTCCACTTT. Supplemented by reference TRBV19 and TRBJ1-6, the full variable domain reads DGGITQSPKYLFRKEGQNVTLSCEQNLNHDAMYWYRQDPGQGLRLIYYSQIVNDFQKGDIAEGYSVSREKKESFPLTVTSAQKNPTAFYLCASTKRQGANNSPLHFGNGTRLTVT.

The chain couples TRBV11-1 to TRBJ2-7, with 8 positions matching TRBD1. The CDR3 totals 14 residues. Trimming cost V 4 bases and J 2 bases; bases outside gene matches: 4. The germline V gene has CDR1 SGHAT and CDR2 FQDESV (reference sequence). CDR3 sequence (DNA): TGTGCCAGCAGCTCGGGACAGGTAGCCTACGAGCAGTACTTC. This gives the protein CASSSGQVAYEQYF.

By share, this clonotype ranks as medium-sized (0.01 to 0.1%). This chain connects TRBV10-3 to TRBJ2-7; the D is unclear. Germline V lookup: CDR1 ENHRY, CDR2 SYGVKD. There are 13 residues in the CDR3. Trimming cost V 2 bases and J 2 bases, with 7 bases left between them. CDR3 amino acids: CAISERAPYEQYF. CDR3 nucleotide sequence: TGTGCCATCAGTGAGAGGGCTCCCTACGAGCAGTACTTC.

The chain couples TRBV2 to TRBJ2-5, with 9 bases fitting TRBD1. This CDR3 is built from 14 residues. V was pared by 8 bases and J by 5 bases, with 9 bases of the junction left unmatched. Germline V lookup: CDR1 SNHLY, CDR2 FYNNEI. CDR3 DNA: TGTGCCAGCGGAACCGGGACAGGGAGGGAGACCCAGTACTTC. It translates to CASGTGTGRETQYF.

The genes are TRBV19 and TRBJ1-5; no reliable D call. Germline lookup yields CDR1 LNHDA and CDR2 SQIVND (reference sequence). V lost 3 bases and J lost 5, with 5 bases in between. The CDR3 has 12 residues. The CDR3 sequence: CASSIPYQPQHF. The CDR3 nucleotides read TGTGCCAGTAGTATCCCGTATCAGCCCCAGCATTTT.

V gene TRBV5-1 combines with J gene TRBJ2-5; 7 bases are shared with TRBD2. V trimming: 5 bases; J trimming: 5 bases; junction bases outside the gene matches: 9. This CDR3 has 14 residues. Per germline, CDR1 SGHRS and CDR2 YFSETQ. The DNA of the CDR3 is TGCGCCAGCAGTCCCTTGGGGGGGAGCGAGACCCAGTACTTC. Translation: CASSPLGGSETQYF.

Only one count was recorded for this clonotype. This chain joins TRBV29-1 and TRBJ1-2; D is undetermined. CDR1 is SQVTM and CDR2 is ANQGSEA in the germline V gene. The CDR3 runs to 12 residues. Trimming left V 4 bases short and J 2 bases short, with 8 bases between. CDR3 DNA: TGCAGCGTTGGGGAGGAAAACTATGGCTACACCTTC. Translated, it gives CSVGEENYGYTF.

This clonotype was recorded a few times. This chain uses TRBV7-2 with TRBJ2-3, with TRBD2 matching over 11 bases. CDR3 size: 16 residues. The trim removed 0 bases at V and 3 bases at J, leaving 2 bases unmatched. Germline lookup yields CDR1 SGHTA and CDR2 FQGNSA. The CDR3 is CASSLATSGVTDTQYF. CDR3 sequence (DNA): TGTGCCAGCAGCTTAGCGACTAGCGGGGTGACAGATACGCAGTATTTT. The full variable domain, its missing parts supplied by reference TRBV7-2 and TRBJ2-3, is GAGVSQSPSNKVTEKGKDVELRCDPISGHTALYWYRQSLGQGLEFLIYFQGNSAPDKSGLPSDRFSAERTGGSVSTLTIQRTQQEDSAVYLCASSLATSGVTDTQYFGPGTRLTVL.

This chain joins TRBV28 and TRBJ1-1, with D perhaps matching TRBD1 (5 bases). Germline loops: CDR1 MDHEN, CDR2 SYDVKM. V shed 7 bases and J shed 11 bases, with 20 bases lying between them. CDR3 length equals 13 residues. CDR3 in amino acids: CASKARRTEGAFF. As DNA, the CDR3 is TGTGCCAGCAAGGCCAGGAGGACGGAGGGGGCTTTCTTT.

As to this clonotype: At one boundary the junction diverges from the germline segment, which might be a read error. This chain links TRBV7-2 with TRBJ1-1; tentative D call: TRBD1 (5 bases). This CDR3 comprises 14 residues. Germline values: CDR1 SGHTA, CDR2 FQGNSA. CDR3 in amino acids: CASGLEGIGTEAFF. The CDR3 DNA sequence: TGTGCCAGCGGCTTGGAGGGGATCGGCACTGAAGCTTTCTTT.

This clonotype was observed once. This sequence joins TRBV19 and TRBJ2-7; D ambiguous. From germline, CDR1 is LNHDA and CDR2 SQIVND (reference sequence). V lost 3 bases to trimming and J lost 1 base, with 10 bases between them. The CDR3 contains 14 residues. CDR3 in amino acids: CASSIRAESYEQYF. CDR3 DNA sequence: TGTGCCAGTAGTATCCGGGCTGAGTCCTACGAGCAGTACTTC.

This chain uses TRBV19 with TRBJ1-3; 7 bases are shared with TRBD1. Looked up from germline, CDR1 is LNHDA and CDR2 is SQIVND (reference sequence). The CDR3 totals 13 residues. The CDR3 here is CARKGADGNTIYF. CDR3 DNA sequence: TGTGCTCGGAAGGGGGCCGATGGAAACACCATATATTTT. Full variable domain (missing parts from reference TRBV19 and TRBJ1-3): DGGITQSPKYLFRKEGQNVTLSCEQNLNHDAMYWYRQDPGQGLRLIYYSQIVNDFQKGDIAEGYSVSREKKESFPLTVTSAQKNPTAFYLCARKGADGNTIYFGEGSWLTVV.

In the case of this clonotype: A read error may account for a junction end that differs from germline. CDR3: CASSQQRAGTLGQF. CDR3 in DNA: TGTGCCAGCAGCCAACAAAGGGCCGGGACCCTGGGGCAGTTT. The rearrangement uses TRBV5-4 and TRBJ2-3, with D perhaps given as TRBD1 or TRBD2 (5 bases each). Looked up from germline, CDR1 is SGHNT and CDR2 is YYREEE (reference sequence). CDR3 length: 14 residues.

This clonotype was found a few times. This chain uses TRBV10-3 with TRBJ1-2; D is ambiguous. This CDR3 spans 13 amino acids. CDR1 is ENHRY, CDR2 SYGVKD, per germline. The V and J ends lost 0 bases and 8 bases respectively, with 10 bases between them. The CDR3 sequence: CAISESDGRGYTF. The DNA of the CDR3 is TGTGCCATCAGTGAGTCGGACGGACGGGGCTACACCTTC.